This T cell receptor (beta chain) is from a study of T cells in Graves' hyperthyroidism and ophthalmopathy. This clonotype showed up just a few times. RNA transcripts gave rise to amplified TCR beta CDR3 regions. Initially, a first-round RT-PCR of the TCR CDR3 employed the HTBI primer set. Using its own MiXCR run on the multiplex PCR reads, TCRdb lists one record per CDR3 protein. The data show roughly 570,000 distinct CDR3 sequences, 15% to 17% seen once. The CDR3 is made up of 12 amino acids. Germline lookup yields CDR1 GTSNPN and CDR2 SVGIG (reference sequence). Trimming took off 5 bases at V and 0 bases at J, with 8 bases between the two ends.

The sequencing input was blood. The clonotype comes from a woman in her twenties or thirties with Graves' hyperthyroidism. The chain joins TRBV30 to TRBJ2-7; D is possibly TRBD1 or TRBD2 (5 bases each). CDR3: CAWAGASYEQYF. In DNA form, the CDR3 reads TGTGCCTGGGCCGGGGCCTCCTACGAGCAGTACTTC.